These T cell receptor beta chains were read from a single sample in a study of blood T cell repertoires in COVID-19. Produced via immunoSEQ multiplex PCR; TCRdb's table is partial and in-frame only. The sample comprises 55,000 to 65,000 clones, over 75% of which are singletons, and around 6.9% rests with the top ten. The sample was peripheral blood. All receptors derive from a man aged 55-75 years with active or convalescent COVID-19. The CDR3 runs from the conserved cysteine through the conserved F or W. The D gene is left open where the match is weak. Rows give clone size only sometimes, using once, few, many, or a class for an expanded clone.

d_call	v_call	clone_size	j_call	cdr3_nt	cdr3_aa
TRBD2	TRBV5-6	NA	TRBJ2-5	TGTGCCAGCAGCTATAGCGGGAGACTCGGAGAGACCCAGTACTTC	CASSYSGRLGETQYF
NA	TRBV10-3	NA	TRBJ2-1	TGTGCCATCAGTGCTACGGCGGGGAGCTCCTACAATGAGCAGTTCTTC	CAISATAGSSYNEQFF
NA	TRBV7-2	NA	TRBJ1-1	TGTGCCAGCAGCCCCAGGCAGTTTATGAACACTGAAGCTTTCTTT	CASSPRQFMNTEAFF
TRBD2	TRBV5-5	NA	TRBJ2-5	TGTGCCAGCAGCGTCGGGACTATGGGAGAGACCCAGTACTTC	CASSVGTMGETQYF
NA	TRBV5-1	NA	TRBJ2-2	TGCGCCAGCAGCCCTCTGGGGGGTAGCACCGGGGAGCTGTTTTTT	CASSPLGGSTGELFF
NA	TRBV6-6	NA	TRBJ2-1	TGTGCCAGCAGTTATCAGGCAGGGGCTCTTCAGGGGCAGTTCTTC	CASSYQAGALQGQFF
NA	TRBV7-8	NA	TRBJ2-5	TGTGCCAGCAGCTTAGTGAGGGAGACCCAGTACTTC	CASSLVRETQYF
TRBD1	TRBV4-1	NA	TRBJ1-3	TGCGCCAGCAGCCGGAACACAGGGGTCTCTGGAAACACCATATATTTT	CASSRNTGVSGNTIYF
NA	TRBV3-1/TRBV3-2	NA	TRBJ1-2	TGTGCCAGCAGCCAAGTTGGGGGCGGCTACACCTTC	CASSQVGGGYTF
NA	TRBV7-2	NA	TRBJ2-3	TGTGCCAGCAGCCGGGGATTTACCGGGGATCAAGATACGCAGTATTTT	CASSRGFTGDQDTQYF
NA	TRBV27	few	TRBJ1-4	TGTGCCAGCAGTCCCGCCGAACTGACGGGGGAAAAACTGTTTTTT	CASSPAELTGEKLFF
NA	TRBV15	NA	TRBJ2-3	TGTGCCACCAGCAGAGATGTCGGCACAGATACGCAGTATTTT	CATSRDVGTDTQYF
TRBD1	TRBV6-1	NA	TRBJ2-7	TGTGCCAGCAGTGAAAACGGACAGGTTGGTGGACTCGAGCAGTACTTC	CASSENGQVGGLEQYF
TRBD2	TRBV11-2	NA	TRBJ2-1	TGTGCCAGCAGCGCCAGGCCGAGCGGGGGCTCCTACAATGAGCAGTTCTTC	CASSARPSGGSYNEQFF
TRBD1	TRBV5-6	NA	TRBJ2-5	TGTGCCAGCGACAGGGGGAGCGAGACCCAGTACTTC	CASDRGSETQYF
TRBD1	TRBV5-1	NA	TRBJ1-1	TGCGCCAGCAGCTTGGAAGCGGGACAGGGAGGCCTCCTGAACACTGAAGCTTTCTTT	CASSLEAGQGGLLNTEAFF
NA	TRBV3-1/TRBV3-2	NA	TRBJ1-5	TGTGCCAGCAGCCAAGGAGGGCAGGTTACGAGCAATCAGCCCCAGCATTTT	CASSQGGQVTSNQPQHF
TRBD1	TRBV29-1	NA	TRBJ2-7	TGCAGCGGGGGGACAGGCTACGAGCAGTACTTC	CSGGTGYEQYF
TRBD1	TRBV5-6	NA	TRBJ1-2	TGTGCCAGCAGCATACAGGGGAGCGGGCCTAACTATGGCTACACCTTC	CASSIQGSGPNYGYTF
NA	TRBV7-9	NA	TRBJ2-5	TGTGCCAGCAGCCTCCGGACAGAGACGGAGACCCAGTACTTC	CASSLRTETETQYF